There are a few counts of the clone carrying this TCR beta chain. The antigen is undetermined. These data belong to a study of post-analysis software for immune sequencing data. Study findings and constraints: Relative to controls, patients with multiple sclerosis showed significantly lower normalized Chao1 diversity.

The authors incorporated unique molecular identifiers into the TCR beta cDNA libraries. TCRdb fed the PCR reads into MiXCR, producing one record per CDR3 protein. The sample has over 700,000 distinct CDR3 sequences, about 32% seen once; the top ten hold around 0.55%. Sequenced material: blood. This clonotype was sampled from a girl aged 10-17 years with multiple sclerosis.

The CDR3 is CATTGGTGKYEQFF. CDR3 DNA sequence: TGTGCCACCACCGGAGGGACAGGGAAGTATGAGCAGTTCTTC. The chain joins TRBV24-1 to TRBJ2-1; 9 bases align to TRBD1. The germline CDR1 and CDR2 sequences are KGHDR and SFDVKD. J was trimmed by 8 bases and V by 8 bases; bases with no gene match: 9. The CDR3 length is 14 residues.